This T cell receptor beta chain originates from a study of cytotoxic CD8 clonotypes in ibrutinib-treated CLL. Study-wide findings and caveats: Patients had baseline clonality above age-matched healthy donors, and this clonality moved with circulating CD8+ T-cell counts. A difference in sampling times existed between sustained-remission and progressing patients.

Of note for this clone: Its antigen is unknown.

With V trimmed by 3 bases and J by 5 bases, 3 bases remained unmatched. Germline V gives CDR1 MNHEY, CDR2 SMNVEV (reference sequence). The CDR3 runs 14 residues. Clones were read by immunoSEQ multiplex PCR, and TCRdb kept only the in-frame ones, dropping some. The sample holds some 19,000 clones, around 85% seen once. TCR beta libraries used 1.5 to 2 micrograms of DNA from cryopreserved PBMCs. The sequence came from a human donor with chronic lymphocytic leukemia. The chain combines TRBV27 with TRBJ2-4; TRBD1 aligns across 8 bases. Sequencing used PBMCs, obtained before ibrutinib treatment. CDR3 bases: TGTGCCAGCAGTTTCGAGACAGGGGAAAACATTCAGTACTTC. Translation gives CASSFETGENIQYF.